The TCR beta chain under discussion was sequenced for a study of identifying expanded T cells in peripheral blood. Study results and limitations: Differentially abundant clones: around 1.2 between replicates, about 17 at approximately 13 days, 19 to 20 at four.

Here immunoSEQ multiplex PCR was the method, and the copy in TCRdb shows in-frame clones only, minus some. This table has some 90,000 clones, approximately 83% appearing once. Germline V lookup: CDR1 LGHNA, CDR2 YSLEER. Between the trimmed V and J ends, which lost 0 bases and 0 bases, there was a span of 12 bases. This CDR3 region has 18 residues. Comment on this clone: The antigen remains undetermined.

Collection occurred without any documented infections or immune events in donors. The V and J genes are TRBV4-3 and TRBJ1-6; D ambiguous. The TCR comes from a person between 18 and 75 years old in good health. The material sequenced was blood. The CDR3 region has the DNA TGCGCCAGCAGCCAAGATACGGCTTATAGCTCCTATAATTCACCCCTCCACTTT. Residues: CASSQDTAYSSYNSPLHF.